Presented here are 29 T cell receptor beta chains from one specimen sequenced in a study of T cell responses to AZD1222 COVID-19 vaccine (dated by TCRdb to 2020 to 2022). The time point label, read with the paper, signifies: baseline before first vaccination. Receptors were amplified or captured by the immunoSEQ multiplex PCR assay. Not all clones reach the TCRdb copy of this immuneACCESS table, which keeps in-frame sequences only. Checked studies attribute under half of the gap to unresolved V genes and leave the rest unexplained. For this sample the table gives more than 110,000 clones, of which approximately 85% were detected only once. The ten biggest clones cover roughly 8% of the sample. This sample comprised peripheral blood, obtained on day 0 of AZD1222 vaccination. The receptor set was obtained from an adult in good health.

V is TRBV19 and J is TRBJ2-2; D uncertain. The CDR3 is made up of 13 amino acids. From germline, CDR1 is LNHDA and CDR2 SQIVND (reference sequence). Trimming shortened V by 10 bases and J by 7 bases, and 16 bases separated the two germline ends. CDR3 nucleotides: TGTGCCACCTCCTCAGACGGGTTCGGGGAGCTGTTTTTT. Protein sequence: CATSSDGFGELFF.

The chain carries TRBV7-9 and TRBJ1-1, with 8 positions matching TRBD1. The junction had 6 bases not matched to a gene; V was cut back by 5 bases and J by 4 bases. The length of the CDR3 is 14 residues. In germline, CDR1 is SEHNR, CDR2 FQNEAQ (reference sequence). CDR3 sequence reads: CASSQTGVSTEAFF. Here the CDR3 DNA reads TGTGCCAGCAGCCAGACAGGGGTATCCACTGAAGCTTTCTTT.

CDR3 amino acids: CASSLFGQGQSPLHF. As DNA, the CDR3 is TGTGCCAGCAGTTTATTCGGACAGGGCCAATCACCCCTCCACTTT. The chain joins TRBV28 to TRBJ1-6, with TRBD1 identical over 8 bases. V was pared by 1 base and J by 10 bases, with 6 bases of the junction left unmatched. This CDR3 is 15 amino acids long. Germline CDR1 and CDR2: MDHEN and SYDVKM.

The rearrangement joins TRBV2 to TRBJ2-4, with D possibly being TRBD1 (6 bases). Germline assignment: CDR1 SNHLY and CDR2 FYNNEI. This CDR3 has 16 residues. Trimming stripped 6 bases from V and 0 bases from J, with 15 bases between. The CDR3: CASSDPDSLAKNIQYF. CDR3 DNA: TGTGCCAGCAGCGACCCGGACAGCCTAGCCAAAAACATTCAGTACTTC.

As for this clone: One end of the junction does not line up with germline, which may come from a read error. V and J are TRBV25-1 and TRBJ1-1, with D possibly matching TRBD1 (6 bases). The CDR3 loop spans 10 amino acids. Germline CDR1 and CDR2: MGHDK and SYGVNS. This chain's CDR3 is CASSWGLRIF. The CDR3 nucleotides read TGTGCCAGCAGTTGGGGGCTGCGGATCTTT.

A single count supports this clone. The chain links TRBV4-1 to TRBJ2-3; no definite D call. The CDR3 is made up of 12 amino acids. Deletions cut 3 bases from V and 4 bases from J, with 5 bases between. From germline, CDR1 is MGHRA and CDR2 YSYEKL. The CDR3 DNA is TGCGCCAGCAGCCACCCCCCAGATACGCAGTATTTT. It specifies CASSHPPDTQYF.

The rearrangement joins TRBV24-1 to TRBJ2-3, with 9 bases aligning to TRBD1. Germline CDR1 is KGHDR and CDR2 is SFDVKD. The CDR3 is 16 amino acids. The V and J ends lost 0 bases and 2 bases, in that order; junction bases with no gene match: 2. The CDR3 spells CATSDLWDRVTDTQYF. For the CDR3, the DNA is TGTGCCACCAGTGATTTGTGGGACAGGGTCACAGATACGCAGTATTTT.

V usage is TRBV9 and J usage is TRBJ1-5; D is ambiguous. The germline CDR1 and CDR2 sequences are SGDLS and YYNGEE. V was pared by 2 bases and J by 0 bases, with 9 bases between. The CDR3 extends over 15 amino acids. The chain's CDR3 is CASSVGGYSNQPQHF. DNA of the CDR3: TGTGCCAGCAGCGTGGGAGGCTATAGCAATCAGCCCCAGCATTTT.

This clone was seen once. The chain uses TRBV7-8 and TRBJ2-1; 12 bases align to TRBD2. Germline V gene data show CDR1 as SGHVS and CDR2 as FQNEAQ. This CDR3 is 15 amino acids long. The ends lost 5 bases at V and 4 bases at J; junction bases unmatched: 3. Here the CDR3 reads CASSQGLAGYNEQFF. In nucleotides, the CDR3 is TGTGCCAGCAGCCAGGGACTAGCGGGTTACAATGAGCAGTTCTTC.

This chain uses TRBV6-5 with TRBJ2-7, with a possible D match to TRBD2 (5 bases). The germline CDR1 and CDR2 sequences are MNHEY and SVGAGI. The V gene lost 6 bases and the J gene lost 6 bases, with 12 bases spanning the gap. The CDR3 sequence is 12 residues long. The CDR3 DNA reads TGTGCCAGCAGGGACTTGCCGGGCGAGCAGTACTTC. Protein: CASRDLPGEQYF.

The chain uses TRBV7-9 and TRBJ1-1; D is possibly TRBD1 (5 bases). This CDR3 has 15 residues. From germline, CDR1 is SEHNR and CDR2 FQNEAQ (reference sequence). V shed 2 bases and J shed 2 bases, with 12 bases lying between them. The CDR3 bases are TGTGCCAGCAGCTTACGGGCAGGGATTAACACTGAAGCTTTCTTT. Amino acids: CASSLRAGINTEAFF.

This clone was picked up one time. The J gene is TRBJ2-1, the V gene TRBV7-2; 8 bases fit TRBD1. CDR3 size: 15 residues. J was trimmed by 9 bases and V by 1 base; bases with no gene match: 8. From germline, CDR1 is SGHTA and CDR2 FQGNSA. CDR3 nucleotide sequence: TGTGCCAGCAGCTTAGGTCAGGGGGCGTACGGTGAGCAGTTCTTC. This gives the protein CASSLGQGAYGEQFF.

The genes are TRBV18 and TRBJ2-7; D is ambiguous. CDR3 length: 13 amino acids. The V gene's germline CDR1 is KGHSH and CDR2 LQKENI. The germline V and J ends were trimmed by 3 bases and 6 bases, with 12 bases remaining between them. The CDR3 DNA is TGTGCCAGCTCACCGAGGCAGGTCGGCGAGCAGTACTTC. Encoded protein: CASSPRQVGEQYF.

The chain couples TRBV18 to TRBJ2-1; D remains unclear. V was pared by 6 bases and J by 9 bases, with 9 bases between. The CDR3 is 11 residues long. Germline V CDR1 and CDR2: KGHSH, LQKENI. CDR3 in DNA: TGTGCCAGCTCCGAGTTAGGTGAGCAGTTCTTC. Its translation: CASSELGEQFF.

J is TRBJ1-6 and V is TRBV5-1; D not resolved. V lost 0 bases, J lost 8 bases, and 6 bases lay in between. The CDR3 has 13 residues. Per the germline V gene, CDR1 is SGHRS and CDR2 is YFSETQ. CDR3 coding DNA: TGCGCCAGCAGCTTGGAGGCCGATTCACCCCTCCACTTT. Translating it yields CASSLEADSPLHF.

The chain combines TRBV3-1 (or the pseudogene TRBV3-2) with TRBJ1-2; TRBD1 agrees at 9 bases. Germline values: CDR1 LGHDT, CDR2 YNNKEL (reference sequence). The trim removed 4 bases at V and 5 bases at J, leaving 2 bases unmatched. The CDR3 is 13 residues long. CDR3 in amino acids: CASSPGQGYGYTF. The CDR3 nucleotides read TGTGCCAGCAGCCCGGGACAGGGATATGGCTACACCTTC.

Details on this clone: Other nucleotide sequences from this sample produce the same CDR3. The chain combines TRBV28 with TRBJ2-3; D remains ambiguous. Germline lookup yields CDR1 MDHEN and CDR2 SYDVKM. Trimming pared 3 bases from V and 1 base from J, leaving 5 bases between. This CDR3 region has 13 residues. The CDR3 here is CASSLAGTDTQYF. CDR3 nucleotides: TGTGCCAGCAGTTTGGCAGGCACAGATACGCAGTATTTT.

The chain combines TRBV30 with TRBJ2-5; D is unresolved. Germline CDR1 reads GTSNPN; CDR2 reads SVGIG (reference sequence). CDR3 length equals 12 residues. V was trimmed by 3 bases and J by 1 base, leaving 6 bases between them. CDR3 in DNA: TGTGCCTGGAGGGGGTTCCAAGAGACCCAGTACTTC. It yields the protein CAWRGFQETQYF.

The chain combines TRBV5-4 with TRBJ2-2; 12 bases are a match to TRBD2. V lost 4 bases, J lost 4 bases, and 11 bases stayed unmatched. The CDR3 length is 18 residues. Germline lookup yields CDR1 SGHNT and CDR2 YYREEE (reference sequence). As DNA, the CDR3 is TGTGCCAGCAGCCGAGGACTAGCGGGGCCTGCGACCACCGGGGAGCTGTTTTTT. It yields the protein CASSRGLAGPATTGELFF. Combining the CDR3 with reference TRBV5-4 and TRBJ2-2 gives the whole variable domain ETGVTQSPTHLIKTRGQQVTLRCSSQSGHNTVSWYQQALGQGPQFIFQYYREEENGRGNFPPRFSGLQFPNYSSELNVNALELDDSALYLCASSRGLAGPATTGELFFGEGSRLTVL.

The chain uses TRBV7-6 and TRBJ1-1; D gene ambiguous. Per the germline V gene, CDR1 is SGHVS and CDR2 is FNYEAQ. The CDR3 consists of 13 residues. Between the trimmed V and J ends, which lost 5 bases and 4 bases, there was a span of 11 bases. CDR3 residues: CASSQTRGTEAFF. The CDR3 bases are TGTGCCAGCAGCCAGACGCGGGGCACTGAAGCTTTCTTT.

The chain joins TRBV4-1 to TRBJ2-3, with D possibly being TRBD2 (5 bases). The length of the CDR3 is 15 residues. Per germline, CDR1 MGHRA and CDR2 YSYEKL. V gave up 1 base and J gave up 1 base, with 9 bases separating them. The CDR3 is CASSQVRVRTDTQYF. In nucleotides, the CDR3 is TGCGCCAGCAGCCAAGTGCGGGTCCGCACAGATACGCAGTATTTT.

The chain recombines TRBV11-3 with TRBJ2-5, with TRBD1 as a possible D gene (6 bases). V shed 5 bases and J shed 2 bases, with 15 bases lying between them. Per germline, CDR1 SGHNT and CDR2 YENEEA. There are 15 residues in the CDR3. The chain's CDR3 is CASSPRGGRQETQYF. The CDR3 region has the DNA TGTGCCAGCAGCCCCCGTGGGGGCCGGCAAGAGACCCAGTACTTC.

This clone was seen a few times. The chain recombines TRBV7-2 with TRBJ1-1; no definite D call. The CDR3 has 16 residues. The ends were cut back, 4 bases at V and 0 bases at J, with 15 bases in the middle. CDR1 and CDR2 from the germline V gene are SGHTA and FQGNSA. CDR3 protein: CASSWASGRMNTEAFF. The CDR3 DNA sequence: TGTGCCAGCAGCTGGGCGTCCGGGCGGATGAACACTGAAGCTTTCTTT.

This clone was seen just once. This sequence joins TRBV19 and TRBJ1-1, with D hard to call. The germline V gene has CDR1 LNHDA and CDR2 SQIVND (reference sequence). The CDR3 is 14 amino acids. Between the trimmed V and J ends, which lost 1 base and 1 base, there was a span of 7 bases. The CDR3 sequence: CASSIGVWNTEAFF. CDR3 DNA: TGTGCCAGTAGTATAGGGGTTTGGAACACTGAAGCTTTCTTT. The full variable domain, completed using reference TRBV19 and TRBJ1-1, is DGGITQSPKYLFRKEGQNVTLSCEQNLNHDAMYWYRQDPGQGLRLIYYSQIVNDFQKGDIAEGYSVSREKKESFPLTVTSAQKNPTAFYLCASSIGVWNTEAFFGQGTRLTVV.

This sequence joins TRBV29-1 and TRBJ2-7; 7 nucleotides line up with TRBD1. Losses at the gene ends were 4 bases for V and 7 bases for J; bases not matched to a gene: 7. The length of the CDR3 is 12 residues. Germline CDR1 is SQVTM and CDR2 is ANQGSEA. The DNA for the CDR3 is TGCAGCGTTGGTACAGGGGCTCGGGAGCAGTACTTC. It yields the protein CSVGTGAREQYF.

This sequence joins TRBV5-1 and TRBJ1-1; D is possibly TRBD1 (6 bases). Germline V gene data show CDR1 as SGHRS and CDR2 as YFSETQ. The CDR3 is made up of 14 amino acids. Trimming stripped 3 bases from V and 3 bases from J, with 12 bases between. This chain's CDR3 is CASSSGAWDTEAFF. CDR3 bases: TGCGCCAGCAGCTCAGGGGCGTGGGACACTGAAGCTTTCTTT.

This clone was detected a few times. V and J are TRBV10-1 and TRBJ2-3, with D perhaps TRBD1 (6 bases). V lost 4 bases and J lost 5, with 19 bases in between. The CDR3 spans 16 residues. The V gene's germline CDR1 is WNHNN and CDR2 SYGVQD (reference sequence). CDR3 in DNA: TGCGCCAGCAGTGCGCTTGCAGGGGATTTGGAAGATACGCAGTATTTT. Protein product: CASSALAGDLEDTQYF.

The chain recombines TRBV13 with TRBJ1-2; a weak D match, TRBD1 (6 bases). The CDR3 is made up of 15 amino acids. V lost 5 bases to trimming and J lost 4 bases, with 17 bases between them. Germline assignment: CDR1 PRHDT and CDR2 FYEKMQ (reference sequence). CDR3 coding DNA: TGTGCCAGCAGCCCCCGGGCAGGGGTTGGCTATGGCTACACCTTC. This gives the protein CASSPRAGVGYGYTF.

This chain links TRBV19 with TRBJ1-2; D might be TRBD1 (5 bases). CDR1 and CDR2 from the germline V gene are LNHDA and SQIVND (reference sequence). Trimming took 3 bases from V and 4 from J, leaving 6 bases between them. The CDR3 is made up of 12 amino acids. The DNA for the CDR3 is TGTGCCAGTAGTATGACAGCCTATGGCTACACCTTC. Its translation is CASSMTAYGYTF.